Presented here are 5 T cell receptor beta chains from one specimen sequenced in a study of cytomegalovirus exposure and HLA in healthy donors. Profiled with immunoSEQ multiplex PCR; TCRdb holds only in-frame clones, not every one. The data contain around 190,000 clones, more than 75% of them singletons. Sequencing used PBMCs. These TCRs come from a woman aged 18-29 years in good health and CMV-seronegative.

The rearrangement links TRBV30 to TRBJ2-7, with 7 bases aligning to TRBD1. V was clipped by 0 bases and J by 1 base; unmatched bases: 6. Looked up from germline, CDR1 is GTSNPN and CDR2 is SVGIG (reference sequence). The CDR3 sequence is 15 residues long. The CDR3 DNA sequence: TGTGCCTGGAGTGTACCACACAGGGGATCCTACGAGCAGTACTTC. Its translation: CAWSVPHRGSYEQYF.

This sequence joins TRBV29-1 and TRBJ1-5, with D unresolved. The CDR3 consists of 13 residues. Germline V gives CDR1 SQVTM, CDR2 ANQGSEA. V was trimmed by 4 bases and J by 0 bases, leaving 7 bases between them. CDR3 sequence reads: CSVGENSNQPQHF. CDR3 nucleotides: TGCAGCGTTGGTGAGAATAGCAATCAGCCCCAGCATTTT. Full variable domain (remainder filled in from reference TRBV29-1 and TRBJ1-5): SAVISQKPSRDICQRGTSLTIQCQVDSQVTMMFWYRQQPGQSLTLIATANQGSEATYESGFVIDKFPISRPNLTFSTLTVSNMSPEDSSIYLCSVGENSNQPQHFGDGTRLSIL.

The chain recombines TRBV5-5 with TRBJ1-3; the match to TRBD1 covers 7 bases. V gave up 4 bases and J gave up 4 bases; unmatched junction bases: 8. CDR1 is SGHKS, CDR2 YYEKEE, per germline (reference sequence). The CDR3 is made up of 15 amino acids. CDR3 coding DNA: TGTGCCAGCAGCCGAATTGACAGGGAAGGAAACACCATATATTTT. The encoded protein is CASSRIDREGNTIYF.

V is TRBV6-5 and J is TRBJ1-2; D is possibly TRBD1 (5 bases). V lost 2 bases to trimming and J lost 2 bases, with 12 bases between them. The CDR3 loop spans 15 amino acids. The germline V gene has CDR1 MNHEY and CDR2 SVGAGI. The CDR3 DNA reads as TGTGCCAGCAGTTACACTGGCAGGGAAAACTATGGCTACACCTTC. Protein sequence: CASSYTGRENYGYTF.

The rearrangement joins TRBV10-3 to TRBJ2-7; D call uncertain. Trimming took off 10 bases at V and 0 bases at J, with 13 bases between the two ends. The CDR3 is 13 amino acids. Germline V lookup: CDR1 ENHRY, CDR2 SYGVKD. Here the CDR3 DNA reads TGTGCCACCACAGCCACTTTCTCCTACGAGCAGTACTTC. Its translation: CATTATFSYEQYF.